The subject of this entry is one T cell receptor (beta chain). Using immunoSEQ multiplex PCR, the repertoire was profiled, and TCRdb retains in-frame clones only, with some absent. The profile covers approximately 140,000 clones, with around 90% appearing a single time and under 3% taken by the ten largest. This sample stems from a study of blood T cell repertoires in COVID-19. Sequencing was performed on peripheral blood. This TCR was recovered from a human donor with COVID-19, enrolled during active disease. The donor label of this sample is uncertain.

The CDR3, as DNA: TGTGCCAGCAGCTCCCAGGGGGCAGGCACTGAAGCTTTCTTT. It specifies CASSSQGAGTEAFF. The rearrangement uses TRBV9 and TRBJ1-1; 8 nucleotides line up with TRBD1. The CDR3 sequence is 14 residues long. The germline V gene has CDR1 SGDLS and CDR2 YYNGEE. J lost 4 bases, V lost 4 bases, and 6 bases had no gene match.